This TCR beta chain was documented in a study of blood T cells in healthy people across ages. All donors came from Russia, were Caucasian and healthy, and spanned ages about 6 to 100. Each sample had at least 6 million PBMCs isolated. The germline gives CDR1 LNHDA, CDR2 SQIVND (reference sequence). V was shortened by 9 bases and J by 0 bases, with 12 bases between the two germline ends. This CDR3 has 13 residues. A second PCR, run for roughly 7 to 11 cycles, used a sample-barcoded 5' primer plus a J-beta primer mix. TCRdb itself ran the 5' RACE reads through MiXCR, one entry per CDR3 protein. The sample records 450,000 to 700,000 distinct CDR3 sequences, 25% to 30% being singletons. In this sample, this clonotype turned up a few times.

Sequenced material: blood. The chain employs TRBV19 and TRBJ2-7; perhaps TRBD2 as D (7 bases). The sequence was collected from a woman in her seventies in good health. The DNA of the CDR3 is TGTGCCAGCCGGGGGGCCCCCTCCTACGAGCAGTACTTC. It translates to CASRGAPSYEQYF. The full variable domain, its missing parts supplied by reference TRBV19 and TRBJ2-7, is DGGITQSPKYLFRKEGQNVTLSCEQNLNHDAMYWYRQDPGQGLRLIYYSQIVNDFQKGDIAEGYSVSREKKESFPLTVTSAQKNPTAFYLCASRGAPSYEQYFGPGTRLTVT.